These T cell receptor beta chains were read from a single sample in a study of regulatory and conventional T cells in RAG deficiency. The protocol was immunoSEQ multiplex PCR, while the TCRdb copy is restricted to in-frame clones and leaves out a portion. Found here are just over 30,000 clones, 90% to 97% of them singletons; the top ten hold 0.35%. The same data also went into a second study, on regulatory T cells.

The sequencing sample was made of CD25- CD4+ T cells sorted from blood. Receptor source: a human donor in good health. The CDR3 runs from the conserved cysteine through the conserved F or W. The D gene is left open where the match is weak.

>TRBV10-1|TRBD1
CASSEFCVDRECGDTQYF
>TRBV5-8|TRBD1
CAIQDRGSYGYTF
>TRBV6-1|TRBD2
CASSDLAGGGGETQYF
>TRBV4-3|TRBD1
CASSQEQGAQNTEAFF
>TRBV6-5|TRBD2
CASSYEAGGHNEQFF
>TRBV4-2|TRBD2
CASSQDLGTKNTGELFF
>TRBV5-4|-
CASSRDSGITEAFF
>TRBV18|-
CASSPSLFLAQGPDTEAFF
>TRBV5-6|-
CASSLLGRQETQYF
>TRBV6-5|TRBD1
CASSPLTGRTDTQYF
>TRBV11-2|-
CASTPERRTEAFF
>TRBV5-1|TRBD1
CASSSGQGEGYTF
>TRBV6-6|TRBD2
CASSPAGTSAYNEQFF
>TRBV19|TRBD1
CASSIRTGGSTGELFF
>TRBV6-5|TRBD1
CASARRDRGREQYF
>TRBV5-1|TRBD1
CASRKDRGVDGYTF
>TRBV5-1|TRBD1
CASSSGTGGYGYTF
>TRBV7-2|TRBD1
CASSLLPGQPQETQYF
>TRBV4-2|TRBD2
CASSQDRASGIYKYF
>TRBV21-1|-
CASSKGGVEDWEKLFF
>TRBV6-5|TRBD2
CASSRGEGTYEQYF
>TRBV7-6|TRBD2
CASSFTTSAQETQYF
>TRBV19|-
CASSRSSGTEAFF
>TRBV29-1|TRBD1
CSVAHQSTGARYNEQFF
>TRBV6-5|TRBD1
CASSYQGGDEKLFF
>TRBV6-1|-
CATTGPNSNQPQHF
>TRBV7-2|-
CASSRRGGSSEKLFF
>TRBV5-5|-
CASSLDSSSYEQYF
>TRBV7-9|-
CASRDWRTGELFF
>TRBV30|-
CAWSVRSGSEQFF
>TRBV7-2|-
CASSTDRTYEQYF
>TRBV5-1|TRBD1
CASSFSADRFFGGTQYF
>TRBV6-1|-
CASSDKGETNEKLFF
>TRBV19|-
CASSMEVQPQHF
>TRBV6-6|TRBD1
CASSLDRGGNQPQHF
>TRBV7-2|TRBD1
CASSSSLDRVTFGYTF
>TRBV7-2|-
CASRLGRMTEAFF
>TRBV28|-
CASHTAGSTDTQYF
>TRBV7-2|-
CASSLKAVRLGHYNEQFF
>TRBV11-2|TRBD1
CASRTTGATYEQYF
>TRBV6-5|TRBD1
CASSYQAGTGSNEQFF
>TRBV7-9|TRBD1
CASSRPRQGNTGELFF
>TRBV5-1|-
CASSLAGGATSDGYTF
>TRBV6-1|-
CASSEAGGALGAFF
>TRBV2|TRBD1
CASSPDRVNQPQHF
>TRBV2|-
CASMEGSSYNSPLHF
>TRBV5-1|TRBD1
CASSPGTAIGNQPQHF
>TRBV4-2|-
CASSQDLFTAPGYTF
>TRBV5-5|TRBD1
CASSLRLGGASNEKLFF
>TRBV19|-
CASSIGAGMNTEAFF
>TRBV19|TRBD1
CASSFSGTGVEQYF
>TRBV27|-
CASSFEGALRYNSPLHF
>TRBV19|-
CASSIVSPFTDTQYF
>TRBV5-8|-
CASGPWGAQETQYF
>TRBV21-1|-
CASSKVSGCGYGYTF